This paragraph covers one T cell receptor beta chain sequence. Its antigen is still unknown. Generated by immunoSEQ multiplex PCR, the TCRdb table keeps only in-frame clones and is missing some. The sample has 75,000 to 90,000 clones; 85% to 90% are singletons. The data were obtained in a study of graft-versus-host responses after intestinal transplantation. On the study more broadly: Those transplanted obtained multivisceral, liver-intestinal, or isolated intestinal grafts. Every recipient had anti-thymocyte globulin induction and roughly three years of tacrolimus plus steroids. Study results and limitations: High graft-versus-host to host-versus-graft clonal ratios were seen in allografts of patients with graft-donor T cell macrochimerism. Maximum circulating GvH clone levels tracked with early post-transplant HvG decreases.

Germline V CDR1 and CDR2: SNHLY, FYNNEI. This CDR3 has 13 residues. Trimming removed 7 bases from V and 3 bases from J; junction bases left unmatched: 3. The sequence was collected from a human donor who received an intestinal transplant. The chain uses TRBV2 and TRBJ2-3; 8 bases are shared with TRBD2. Specimen: unstimulated CD4+ T cells sorted from spleen or lymph node cells, collected before intestinal transplant. CDR3 in DNA: TGTGCCAGCATGAGCGGGGGAACAGATACGCAGTATTTT. Translation gives CASMSGGTDTQYF.